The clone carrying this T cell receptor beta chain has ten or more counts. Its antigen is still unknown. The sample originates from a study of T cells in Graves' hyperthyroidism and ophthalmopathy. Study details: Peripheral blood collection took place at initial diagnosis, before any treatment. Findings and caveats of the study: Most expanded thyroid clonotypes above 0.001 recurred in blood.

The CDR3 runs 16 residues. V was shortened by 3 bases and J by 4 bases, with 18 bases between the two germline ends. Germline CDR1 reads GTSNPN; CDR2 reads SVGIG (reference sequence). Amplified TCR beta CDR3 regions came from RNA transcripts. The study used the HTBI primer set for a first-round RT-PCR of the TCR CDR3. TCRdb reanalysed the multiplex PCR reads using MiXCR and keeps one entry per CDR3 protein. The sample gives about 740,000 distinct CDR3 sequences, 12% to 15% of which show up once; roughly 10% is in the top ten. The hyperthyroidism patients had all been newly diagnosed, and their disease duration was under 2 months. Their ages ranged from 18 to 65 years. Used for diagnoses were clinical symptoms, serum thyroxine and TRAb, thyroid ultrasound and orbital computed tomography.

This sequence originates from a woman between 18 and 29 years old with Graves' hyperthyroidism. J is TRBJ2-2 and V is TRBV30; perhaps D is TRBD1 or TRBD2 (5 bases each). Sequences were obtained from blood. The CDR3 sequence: CAWSGTKIPGTGELFF. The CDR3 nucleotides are TGTGCCTGGAGCGGGACCAAAATACCAGGCACCGGGGAGCTGTTTTTT.